This T cell receptor (beta chain) comes out of a study of read filtering for tumor transcriptome and immune sequencing. Study at large: Among patients, 17 to 20 were male and around 15 female, aged about 45 to 80 (mean roughly 64). Findings and caveats of the study: Even smaller IR-seq throughput identified most shared clonotypes.

The library was built from about 0.4 ug RNA with molecular barcoded adaptors for alpha/delta and beta/gamma chains. One entry per CDR3 protein, called by TCRdb with MiXCR from the reads. The sample lists 39,000 or so distinct CDR3 sequences, more than 13% occurring once. The CDR3 has 15 residues. Between the trimmed V and J ends, which lost 0 bases and 6 bases, there was a span of 14 bases. CDR1 is WSHSY, CDR2 SAAADI, per germline. This clonotype is medium-sized in the sample. Its target is unknown. The material sequenced was a population of CD138-negative cells sorted from bone marrow. This clonotype was obtained from a donor at least 40 years old with multiple myeloma. This chain links TRBV10-2 with TRBJ1-2, with D possibly TRBD1 on 6 matching bases. The CDR3 reads CASSESRLDRNGYTF. The CDR3 nucleotides are TGCGCCAGCAGTGAGTCCCGGTTGGACAGAAATGGCTACACCTTC.